Shown below are 5 T cell receptor beta chains from a single sample sequenced in a study of Graves' ophthalmopathy and Graves' hyperthyroidism. The authors amplified TCR beta CDR3 regions, and they did so from RNA transcripts for repertoire sequencing. Second-round multiplex PCR came after a first-round RT-PCR that employed HTBI primers. TCRdb re-called the multiplex PCR reads with MiXCR, one entry per CDR3 protein. This sample has about 700,000 distinct CDR3 sequences; 35% to 50% occur once, and the top ten carry roughly 45%. The sequenced sample consisted of peripheral blood. These receptors originate from an adult man with Graves' ophthalmopathy.

The J gene is TRBJ2-2, the V gene TRBV10-3, with 11 bases that match TRBD1. The germline V gene has CDR1 ENHRY and CDR2 SYGVKD. This CDR3 comprises 16 residues. V shed 3 bases, J shed 4 bases, and the junction held 4 bases outside the gene matches. The CDR3 sequence is CAISEPGQGVTGELFF. CDR3 coding DNA: TGTGCCATCAGTGAACCGGGACAGGGGGTCACCGGGGAGCTGTTTTTT.

This clonotype occurred a few times. The rearrangement uses TRBV7-9 and TRBJ1-4; TRBD1 agrees at 9 bases. The CDR3 is made up of 15 amino acids. The ends lost 5 bases at V and 4 bases at J; junction bases unmatched: 5. Germline-derived CDR1 and CDR2 are SEHNR and FQNEAQ (reference sequence). The CDR3 sequence: CASSGTGLINEKLFF. CDR3 nucleotide sequence: TGTGCCAGCAGCGGGACAGGGCTTATTAATGAAAAACTGTTTTTT.

V and J are TRBV20-1 and TRBJ1-5; the D gene is possibly TRBD1 (5 bases). This CDR3 is 14 amino acids long. The germline gives CDR1 DFQATT, CDR2 SNEGSKA (reference sequence). V dropped 0 bases and J dropped 2 bases, with 8 bases sitting between them. In DNA form, the CDR3 reads TGCAGTGCTAGAGAATCCAGGGGCAATCAGCCCCAGCATTTT. It codes for CSARESRGNQPQHF.

This clonotype occurred many times. The chain employs TRBV11-2 and TRBJ2-2; D possibly corresponds to TRBD2 (5 bases). V dropped 2 bases and J dropped 3 bases, with 10 bases sitting between them. Looked up from germline, CDR1 is SGHAT and CDR2 is FQNNGV. The CDR3 covers 15 residues. In DNA form, the CDR3 reads TGTGCCAGCAGCTTACCCCGGGGTTACACCGGGGAGCTGTTTTTT. It is translated as CASSLPRGYTGELFF.

A remark on this clonotype: A much larger clone differs by one base, so this may be a read error. The V call is TRBV9, the J call TRBJ1-2; weak D call: TRBD1 (6 bases). The V end was cut by 0 bases, the J end by 4 bases, with 13 bases between. The CDR3 runs 15 residues. Germline V gives CDR1 SGDLS, CDR2 YYNGEE. The CDR3 DNA reads TGTGCCAGCAGCGTAGAGGACAGCAAACTCTATGGCTACACCTTC. It is translated as CASSVEDSKLYGYTF.